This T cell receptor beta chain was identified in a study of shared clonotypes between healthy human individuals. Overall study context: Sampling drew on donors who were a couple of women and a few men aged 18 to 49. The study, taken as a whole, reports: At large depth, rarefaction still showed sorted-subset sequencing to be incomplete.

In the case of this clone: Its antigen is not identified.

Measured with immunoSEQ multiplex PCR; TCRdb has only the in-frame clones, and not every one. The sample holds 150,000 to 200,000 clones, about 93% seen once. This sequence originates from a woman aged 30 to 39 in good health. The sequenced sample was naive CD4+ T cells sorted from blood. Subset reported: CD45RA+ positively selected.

CDR3 in amino acids: CASTRQNQETQYF. The CDR3 DNA reads TGTGCCAGCACAAGGCAGAACCAAGAGACCCAGTACTTC. This chain connects TRBV6-1 to TRBJ2-5, with no clear D. Germline V CDR1 and CDR2: MNHNS, SASEGT. Trimming stripped 7 bases from V and 0 bases from J, with 9 bases between. This CDR3 is 13 amino acids long.